The 14 T cell receptor beta chains given below trace back to one sample, sequenced in a study of cytomegalovirus exposure and HLA in healthy donors. The protocol was immunoSEQ multiplex PCR, while the TCRdb copy is restricted to in-frame clones and leaves out a portion. The sample holds about 120,000 clones, nearly 90% seen once. Sequencing used PBMCs. The receptors shown here come from a woman between 18 and 29 years old in good health and CMV-seronegative.

The chain couples TRBV7-2 to TRBJ2-4, with no clear D. The CDR3 length is 13 residues. Trimming pared 1 base from V and 8 bases from J, leaving 9 bases between. Germline lookup yields CDR1 SGHTA and CDR2 FQGNSA. CDR3 sequence (DNA): TGTGCCAGCAGCTTAGAGTATCAGGACATTCAGTACTTC. Protein sequence: CASSLEYQDIQYF.

J is TRBJ1-2 and V is TRBV15; no reliable D call. CDR3 length: 12 amino acids. Germline values: CDR1 LNHNV, CDR2 YYDKDF (reference sequence). Trimming shortened V by 6 bases and J by 4 bases, and 9 bases separated the two germline ends. The CDR3 DNA sequence: TGTGCCACCAGTTACAACAGCTATGGCTACACCTTC. This encodes CATSYNSYGYTF.

This clone was counted once. The chain links TRBV6-5 to TRBJ2-7, with unresolved D. The CDR3 runs to 11 residues. Germline lookup yields CDR1 MNHEY and CDR2 SVGAGI. Trimming stripped 6 bases from V and 4 bases from J, with 7 bases between. The CDR3 here is CASSANYEQYF. The CDR3 DNA reads as TGTGCCAGCAGCGCTAATTACGAGCAGTACTTC.

The chain links TRBV28 to TRBJ1-6, with 7 bases matching TRBD1. Germline lookup yields CDR1 MDHEN and CDR2 SYDVKM. This CDR3 is built from 15 residues. Unmatched junction bases numbered 4, after V lost 6 bases and J lost 2 bases. The CDR3 spells CASSRGTAYNSPLHF. Here the CDR3 DNA reads TGTGCCAGCAGCCGTGGGACAGCCTATAATTCACCCCTCCACTTT.

This clone ranks as medium-sized. CDR3 region: CASSREGEAFF. The CDR3 bases are TGTGCCAGCAGCCGGGAGGGGGAAGCTTTCTTT. This chain connects TRBV5-5 to TRBJ1-1; tentatively, D is TRBD1 (5 bases). The CDR3 is made up of 11 amino acids. The germline V and J ends were trimmed by 4 bases and 8 bases, with 9 bases remaining between them. Germline V gene sequence: CDR1 SGHKS, CDR2 YYEKEE (reference sequence).

The J gene is TRBJ1-2, the V gene TRBV19, with D uncertain. This CDR3 is 13 amino acids long. V lost 4 bases to trimming and J lost 6 bases, with 12 bases between them. Germline V lookup: CDR1 LNHDA, CDR2 SQIVND (reference sequence). The DNA for the CDR3 is TGTGCCAGTAGTACCGCGCGGACTGATGGCTACACCTTC. The encoded protein is CASSTARTDGYTF.

The CDR3 here is CASRPRPGQGNQPQHF. The CDR3 region has the DNA TGCGCCAGCAGGCCCCGGCCGGGACAGGGCAATCAGCCCCAGCATTTT. The chain couples TRBV5-1 to TRBJ1-5; 8 bases agree with TRBD1. Germline CDR1 is SGHRS and CDR2 is YFSETQ. This CDR3 contains 16 residues. Losses at the gene ends were 5 bases for V and 2 bases for J; bases not matched to a gene: 9.

The V call is TRBV5-8, the J call TRBJ1-2; the match to TRBD1 covers 7 bases. The CDR3 totals 15 residues. The V segment lost 4 bases and the J segment 8 bases; nucleotides outside the gene matches: 14. From germline, CDR1 is SGHTS and CDR2 YDEGEE. The CDR3 loop reads CASSPKSTGPGGYTF. DNA of the CDR3: TGTGCCAGCAGCCCCAAATCGACAGGGCCGGGGGGCTACACCTTC.

This clone was seen a single time. V and J are TRBV27 and TRBJ1-5, with D perhaps matching TRBD1 (6 bases). The CDR3 is made up of 13 amino acids. V was pared by 8 bases and J by 1 base, with 9 bases between. Per the germline V gene, CDR1 is MNHEY and CDR2 is SMNVEV (reference sequence). CDR3 in amino acids: CASGTLSNQPQHF. The CDR3 region has the DNA TGTGCCAGCGGGACATTAAGCAATCAGCCCCAGCATTTT.

V gene TRBV2 combines with J gene TRBJ2-7; D might be TRBD2 (6 bases). The CDR3 runs to 12 residues. V dropped 5 bases and J dropped 6 bases, with 11 bases sitting between them. The germline V gene has CDR1 SNHLY and CDR2 FYNNEI. The chain's CDR3 is CASSSGRTEQYF. The CDR3 DNA is TGTGCCAGCAGTAGCGGGCGGACCGAGCAGTACTTC.

V is TRBV19 and J is TRBJ2-7, with D tentatively TRBD1 (5 bases). The CDR3 is 15 residues long. Germline CDR1 and CDR2: LNHDA and SQIVND (reference sequence). Trimming shortened V by 0 bases and J by 5 bases, and 14 bases separated the two germline ends. The CDR3, as DNA: TGTGCCAGTAGTATAGATACAGGACCGGCCGACGAGCAGTACTTC. It is translated as CASSIDTGPADEQYF.

The V gene is TRBV5-1, the J gene TRBJ2-7, with 7 bases aligning to TRBD1. The germline CDR1 and CDR2 sequences are SGHRS and YFSETQ. Trimming cost V 9 bases and J 5 bases; bases outside gene matches: 14. CDR3 length equals 14 residues. CDR3 amino acids: CATNLGQVGDEQYF. For the CDR3, the DNA is TGCGCCACCAATCTCGGACAGGTCGGCGACGAGCAGTACTTC. The full variable domain, in which reference TRBV5-1 and TRBJ2-7 provide the parts outside the CDR3, is KAGVTQTPRYLIKTRGQQVTLSCSPISGHRSVSWYQQTPGQGLQFLFEYFSETQRNKGNFPGRFSGRQFSNSRSEMNVSTLELGDSALYLCATNLGQVGDEQYFGPGTRLTVT.

The chain joins TRBV5-1 to TRBJ2-3; 9 bases map to TRBD2. Germline CDR1 and CDR2: SGHRS and YFSETQ. J was trimmed by 4 bases and V by 0 bases; bases with no gene match: 9. CDR3 length: 17 residues. The CDR3 region has the DNA TGCGCCAGCAGCTTGGTAGCGGGGGTTGGTGGGCCAGATACGCAGTATTTT. Amino acids: CASSLVAGVGGPDTQYF.

The rearrangement links TRBV19 to TRBJ1-6; a weak D match, TRBD1 (5 bases). This CDR3 contains 14 residues. V was shortened by 7 bases and J by 6 bases, with 13 bases between the two germline ends. Germline V lookup: CDR1 LNHDA, CDR2 SQIVND (reference sequence). In DNA, the CDR3 is TGTGCCAGTAAGATGCAGGGAAGTAATTCACCCCTCCACTTT. Amino acid sequence: CASKMQGSNSPLHF. The whole variable domain, filled in from reference TRBV19 and TRBJ1-6, reads DGGITQSPKYLFRKEGQNVTLSCEQNLNHDAMYWYRQDPGQGLRLIYYSQIVNDFQKGDIAEGYSVSREKKESFPLTVTSAQKNPTAFYLCASKMQGSNSPLHFGNGTRLTVT.